Each of the 2 T cell receptor beta chains below was sequenced from the same sample in a study of control samples from healthy donors and cancer patients. Produced via immunoSEQ multiplex PCR; TCRdb's table is partial and in-frame only. This table has some 120,000 clones, around 90% appearing once. The sequenced sample consisted of blood. The receptors shown here come from a man aged 18 to 29 in good health.

This sequence joins TRBV5-8 and TRBJ2-1, with no clear D. CDR3 length equals 11 residues. Germline lookup yields CDR1 SGHTS and CDR2 YDEGEE. V was shortened by 7 bases and J by 4 bases, with 6 bases between the two germline ends. This chain's CDR3 is CASRLYNEQFF. The CDR3 bases are TGTGCCAGCCGTCTTTACAATGAGCAGTTCTTC. Using reference TRBV5-8 and TRBJ2-1 for the parts outside the CDR3, the full variable domain is EAGVTQSPTHLIKTRGQQATLRCSPISGHTSVYWYQQALGLGLQFLLWYDEGEERNRGNFPPRFSGRQFPNYSSELNVNALELEDSALYLCASRLYNEQFFGPGTRLTVL.

The rearrangement links TRBV28 to TRBJ2-1, with D perhaps matching TRBD2 (6 bases). Trimming shortened V by 5 bases and J by 8 bases, and 16 bases separated the two germline ends. In germline, CDR1 is MDHEN, CDR2 SYDVKM. The CDR3 has 14 residues. The CDR3 here is CASSPGTFSDEQFF. CDR3 nucleotides: TGTGCCAGCAGTCCCGGGACTTTTAGCGATGAGCAGTTCTTC.